The T cell receptor (beta chain) described here comes from a study of blood T cell repertoires in COVID-19. This clone was seen a handful of times. Original data processing: Estimated nucleated cell counts came from reference gene primer amplification. Sequencing was performed with immunoSEQ multiplex PCR; in TCRdb, only in-frame clones are kept and a portion is missing. V, J and clone size are those of that table, while D and trimming were read from the DNA. The sample consists of some 140,000 clones, 81% of them appearing once. The specimen sequenced was peripheral blood. The clonotype comes from a woman in her sixties or seventies with active or convalescent COVID-19.

CDR3 residues: CASSLAAGGSGRVELFF. The CDR3 nucleotides are TGCGCCAGCAGCTTGGCCGCCGGCGGTAGCGGGAGAGTGGAGCTGTTTTTT. The rearrangement joins TRBV5-1 to TRBJ2-2; 9 nucleotides align to TRBD2. Germline V gene data show CDR1 as SGHRS and CDR2 as YFSETQ. This CDR3 contains 17 residues. Losses at the gene ends were 0 bases for V and 10 bases for J; bases not matched to a gene: 13. Combining the CDR3 with reference TRBV5-1 and TRBJ2-2 gives the whole variable domain KAGVTQTPRYLIKTRGQQVTLSCSPISGHRSVSWYQQTPGQGLQFLFEYFSETQRNKGNFPGRFSGRQFSNSRSEMNVSTLELGDSALYLCASSLAAGGSGRVELFFGEGSRLTVL.